The rows below give T cell receptor beta chains drawn from one sample of a study of T and B cells in COVID-19 patients. TCRdb fed the multiplex PCR reads into MiXCR, producing one record per CDR3 protein. The sample carries roughly 21,000 distinct CDR3 sequences, more than 30% recorded once. Specimen: blood. The receptor set was obtained from a human donor who had recovered from COVID-19. Both conserved end residues are part of each CDR3. A D gene is named only where the DNA matches it firmly. Size tells how often a clone was seen (once, few, many) or the class of an expanded clone, and some rows leave it out.

j_call d_call v_call clone_size cdr3_aa cdr3_nt
TRBJ2-2 NA TRBV5-6 medium-sized CASSRPQPAGELFF TGTGCCAGCAGCCGTCCTCAGCCGGCGGGGGAGCTGTTTTTT
TRBJ1-2 NA TRBV15 many CATSGPNYGYTF TGTGCCACCAGCGGACCTAACTATGGCTACACCTTC
TRBJ2-3 NA TRBV7-6 once CASSRRDPSRDTQYF TGTGCCAGCAGCCGGAGGGACCCAAGCAGAGATACGCAGTATTTT
TRBJ2-2 TRBD2 TRBV11-3 NA CASTRRGGAFRAGELFF TGTGCCAGCACCAGGCGCGGGGGGGCCTTTCGGGCCGGGGAGCTGTTTTTT
TRBJ2-7 NA TRBV11-3 medium-sized CASSTGFPYEQYF TGTGCCAGCAGCACAGGTTTTCCGTACGAGCAGTACTTC
TRBJ1-1 NA TRBV29-1 medium-sized CSGGGGKNTEAFF TGCAGCGGGGGTGGGGGCAAGAACACTGAAGCTTTCTTT
TRBJ2-7 NA TRBV5-6 few CASSSRSKYEQYF TGTGCCAGCAGCTCACGATCTAAATACGAGCAGTACTTC
TRBJ2-1 NA TRBV30 many CAWSRGDRNWGVQFF TGTGCCTGGAGCCGGGGGGACAGAAACTGGGGGGTGCAGTTCTTC
TRBJ1-6 TRBD1 TRBV7-2 few CASSLASGTGNSPLHF TGTGCCAGCAGCTTAGCCTCAGGGACAGGCAATTCACCCCTCCACTTT
TRBJ2-2 NA TRBV6-1 medium-sized CASRRTSTGELFF TGTGCCAGCAGACGCACGAGCACCGGGGAGCTGTTTTTT
TRBJ2-7 TRBD1 TRBV6-5 many CASSYSVGQHSYEQYF TGTGCCAGCAGTTACTCGGTGGGACAGCACTCCTACGAGCAGTACTTC
TRBJ2-2 NA TRBV5-1 NA CASSLSVAGELFF TGCGCCAGCAGCTTGTCGGTTGCCGGGGAGCTGTTTTTT
TRBJ2-7 NA TRBV29-1 medium-sized CSGEVGPEQYF TGCAGCGGAGAGGTAGGCCCCGAGCAGTACTTC
TRBJ1-4 TRBD1 TRBV20-1 NA CSANYGQGEKLFF TGCAGTGCAAATTACGGACAGGGTGAAAAACTGTTTTTT
TRBJ1-4 NA TRBV19 NA CASNPGGGRREKLFF TGTGCCAGCAATCCCGGAGGGGGGCGCCGAGAAAAACTGTTTTTT
TRBJ2-3 TRBD2 TRBV29-1 NA CSALLAGGTDTQYF TGCAGCGCCCTGCTAGCGGGTGGCACAGATACGCAGTATTTT
TRBJ2-7 NA TRBV11-3 NA CASSRRTGRDEQYF TGTGCCAGCAGCCGGCGGACAGGGAGGGACGAGCAGTACTTC
TRBJ2-7 TRBD1 TRBV11-3 medium-sized CASSLDGTAFEQYF TGTGCCAGCAGCTTGGACGGGACAGCGTTTGAGCAGTACTTC
TRBJ2-7 TRBD1 TRBV20-1 NA CAVGTAHEQYF TGCGCGGTGGGGACAGCCCACGAGCAGTACTTC
TRBJ1-2 NA TRBV5-6 NA CASSRGRIYGYTF TGTGCCAGCAGCCGGGGTAGAATCTATGGCTACACCTTC
TRBJ1-2 NA TRBV19 NA CASSIPRNSNGYTF TGTGCCAGTAGTATCCCCAGAAATTCGAATGGCTACACCTTC
TRBJ1-2 TRBD1 TRBV27 many CASSFFGTGYGIDYGYTF TGTGCCAGCAGTTTCTTCGGGACAGGGTATGGGATTGACTATGGCTACACCTTC
TRBJ2-5 NA TRBV18 few CASSQDLQETQYF TGTGCCAGCTCACAAGACCTCCAAGAGACCCAGTACTTC
TRBJ2-7 NA TRBV14 NA CASSQVRAFPYEQYF TGTGCCAGCAGCCAAGTCCGGGCGTTTCCCTACGAGCAGTACTTC
TRBJ2-5 TRBD2 TRBV20-1 NA CSASRLAGGETQYF TGCAGTGCTAGCAGACTAGCGGGGGGAGAGACCCAGTACTTC
TRBJ2-5 TRBD2 TRBV29-1 NA CSVRGGAGETQYF TGCAGCGTCCGGGGGGGTGCGGGGGAGACCCAGTACTTC
TRBJ1-6 TRBD1 TRBV10-1 NA CASRDRGETLNSPLHF TGCGCCAGCAGAGACAGGGGTGAGACCCTAAATTCACCCCTCCACTTT
TRBJ1-1 NA TRBV7-9 NA CASSLEQGNTEAFF TGTGCCAGCAGCTTAGAGCAGGGGAACACTGAAGCTTTCTTT
TRBJ1-5 TRBD1 TRBV18 few CASSPDRSNQPQHF TGTGCCAGCTCACCGGACAGGAGCAATCAGCCCCAGCATTTT
TRBJ1-2 TRBD1 TRBV28 NA CASRRQGTYGYTF TGTGCCAGCAGGCGACAGGGAACGTATGGCTACACCTTC
TRBJ1-3 NA TRBV18 once CASSPAESRNTIYF TGTGCCAGCTCACCTGCAGAGTCCAGAAACACCATATATTTT
TRBJ1-5 TRBD1 TRBV12-3/TRBV12-4 once CASSRGDRGLQPQHF TGTGCCAGCAGTAGGGGGGACAGGGGGCTTCAGCCCCAGCATTTT
TRBJ2-1 NA TRBV7-6 few CASSASLVNEQFF TGTGCCAGCAGCGCTAGCCTGGTGAATGAGCAGTTCTTC
TRBJ1-5 NA TRBV6-5 NA CASSEVDSTYSNQPQHF TGTGCCAGCAGTGAAGTAGACAGCACATATAGCAATCAGCCCCAGCATTTT
TRBJ2-3 TRBD1 TRBV12-3/TRBV12-4 NA CASGFGTGGITDTQYF TGTGCTAGTGGCTTCGGGACAGGGGGCATCACAGATACGCAGTATTTT
TRBJ2-7 TRBD1 TRBV6-1 NA CASSERTGAYEQYF TGTGCCAGCAGTGAAAGGACAGGGGCCTACGAGCAGTACTTC
TRBJ1-5 NA TRBV30 many CAWDGGRRNQPQHF TGTGCCTGGGATGGGGGGCGCCGCAATCAGCCCCAGCATTTT
TRBJ2-1 TRBD2 TRBV19 medium-sized CASSILAGGEQFF TGTGCCAGTAGCATCCTAGCGGGGGGTGAGCAGTTCTTC
TRBJ2-5 NA TRBV5-6 many CASSFGERETQYF TGTGCCAGCAGCTTCGGGGAAAGAGAGACCCAGTACTTC
TRBJ2-3 NA TRBV9 once CASSVGGAPTADTQYF TGTGCCAGCAGCGTAGGAGGGGCACCCACGGCAGATACGCAGTATTTT
TRBJ2-3 NA TRBV7-2 few CASSDGTYGTDTQYF TGTGCCAGCAGCGATGGGACATATGGAACAGATACGCAGTATTTT
TRBJ2-3 NA TRBV12-3/TRBV12-4 NA CASSFQEGTDTQYF TGTGCCAGCAGTTTCCAGGAAGGCACAGATACGCAGTATTTT
TRBJ2-7 NA TRBV6-5 few CASSPLLRNYEQYF TGTGCCAGCAGTCCCCTACTGAGGAACTACGAGCAGTACTTC
TRBJ1-2 NA TRBV5-5 NA CASSTDSWGYGYTF TGTGCCAGCAGCACCGACTCATGGGGCTATGGCTACACCTTC
TRBJ2-5 NA TRBV5-6 medium-sized CASRDRNQETQYF TGTGCCAGCCGCGACCGCAACCAAGAGACCCAGTACTTC
TRBJ2-1 TRBD1 TRBV19 NA CASSNHPGQGHNEQFF TGTGCCAGTAGCAACCACCCGGGACAGGGCCACAATGAGCAGTTCTTC
TRBJ2-5 NA TRBV11-3 medium-sized CASSLAQETQYF TGTGCCAGCAGCTTAGCGCAAGAGACCCAGTACTTC
TRBJ2-7 NA TRBV6-5 medium-sized CASSSGHSYEQYF TGTGCCAGCAGCTCGGGACATAGCTACGAGCAGTACTTC
TRBJ1-4 NA TRBV11-3 NA CASSTGRVEKLFF TGTGCCAGCAGCACAGGACGAGTTGAAAAACTGTTTTTT
TRBJ2-7 NA TRBV5-6 NA CASSLGGVSYEQYF TGCGCCAGCAGCTTGGGGGGCGTCTCCTACGAGCAGTACTTC